Sequencing of this T cell receptor beta chain was carried out in a study of T cell repertoires in cytomegalovirus infection. Study as a whole: It was the public TCR beta signatures that indicated both CMV infection and matching HLA type. Study-level results: People with CMV and the relevant HLA were identified by cumulative public TCR beta family frequency. HLA-C-restricted CMV clonotypes gave the most frequent clonotype in two of eight donors.

This CDR3 is built from 12 residues. Germline V CDR1 and CDR2: WSHSY, SAAADI. With 2 bases removed from V and 5 bases from J, the gap between germline ends came to 4 bases. Many counts were recorded for this clonotype. The antigen remains unidentified. TCRdb re-analysed the reads in MiXCR, keeping a single row per CDR3 protein. The repertoire includes 450,000 to 550,000 distinct CDR3 sequences, approximately 15% of them detected once, and under 30% sits in the top ten. This TCR derives from a human donor in good health (CMV status not recorded). Some clones in this sample may be carry-over from other donors' samples. The J gene is TRBJ1-5, the V gene TRBV10-2; no reliable D call. Input material: CD8+ T cells from PBMCs. For the CDR3, the DNA is TGCGCCAGCAGTGAGGTGGATCAGCCCCAGCATTTT. It yields the protein CASSEVDQPQHF.